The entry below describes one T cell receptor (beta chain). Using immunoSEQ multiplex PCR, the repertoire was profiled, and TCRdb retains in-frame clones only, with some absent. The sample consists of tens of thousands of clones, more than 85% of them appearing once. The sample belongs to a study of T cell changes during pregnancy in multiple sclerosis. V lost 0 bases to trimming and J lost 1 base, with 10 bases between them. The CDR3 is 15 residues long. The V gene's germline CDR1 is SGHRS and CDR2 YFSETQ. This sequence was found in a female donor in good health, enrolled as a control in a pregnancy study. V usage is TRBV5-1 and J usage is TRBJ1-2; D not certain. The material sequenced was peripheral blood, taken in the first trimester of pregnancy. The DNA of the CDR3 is TGCGCCAGCAGCTTGGGAGGCAGCAATAACTATGGCTACACCTTC. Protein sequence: CASSLGGSNNYGYTF.